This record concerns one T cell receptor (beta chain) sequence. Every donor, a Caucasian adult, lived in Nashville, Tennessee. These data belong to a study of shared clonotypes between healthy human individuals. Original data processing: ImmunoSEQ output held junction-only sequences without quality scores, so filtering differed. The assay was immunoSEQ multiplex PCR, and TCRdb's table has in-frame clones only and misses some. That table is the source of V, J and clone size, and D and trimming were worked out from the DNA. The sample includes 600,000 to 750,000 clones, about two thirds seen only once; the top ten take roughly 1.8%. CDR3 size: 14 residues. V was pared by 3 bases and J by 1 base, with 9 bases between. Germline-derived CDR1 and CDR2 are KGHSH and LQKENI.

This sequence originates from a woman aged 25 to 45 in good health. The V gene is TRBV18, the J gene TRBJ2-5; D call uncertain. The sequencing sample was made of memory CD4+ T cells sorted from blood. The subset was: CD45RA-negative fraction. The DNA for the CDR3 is TGTGCCAGCTCACCCTCTGAGGTCCAAGAGACCCAGTACTTC. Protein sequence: CASSPSEVQETQYF.